Below are 4 T cell receptor beta chains sequenced from a single sample in a study of control samples from healthy donors and cancer patients. Method: immunoSEQ multiplex PCR; TCRdb's copy keeps in-frame clones and lacks some. The table lists roughly 100,000 clones, around 89% of them singletons, with approximately 8.4% in the top ten. Sequences were obtained from blood. The receptors were sampled from a man aged 25 to 45 in good health.

This clone was detected only a few times. The chain employs TRBV5-6 and TRBJ1-1; D gene uncertain. The CDR3 runs to 13 residues. Trimming stripped 5 bases from V and 0 bases from J, with 8 bases between. CDR1 is SGHDT and CDR2 is YYEEEE in the germline V gene. The CDR3 protein is CASRAGMNTEAFF. In nucleotides, the CDR3 is TGTGCCAGCAGGGCCGGCATGAACACTGAAGCTTTCTTT.

This clone was seen once. The chain joins TRBV7-6 to TRBJ2-1; 10 bases are a match to TRBD2. This CDR3 has 21 amino acids. CDR1 and CDR2 (germline): SGHVS, FNYEAQ. The ends lost 0 bases at V and 0 bases at J; junction bases unmatched: 14. The CDR3, as DNA: TGTGCCAGCAGCTTAGCGTCGCTAGCGGGAGAGCAACCGCGCTCCTACAATGAGCAGTTCTTC. It is translated as CASSLASLAGEQPRSYNEQFF.

The J gene is TRBJ2-3, the V gene TRBV5-5; 9 bases are a match to TRBD2. This CDR3 contains 13 residues. CDR1 and CDR2 from the germline V gene are SGHKS and YYEKEE (reference sequence). Germline trimming cut 7 bases from V and 3 bases from J; bases unmatched to any gene: 3. This chain's CDR3 is CASRGLATDTQYF. The CDR3 DNA is TGTGCCAGCCGGGGACTAGCAACAGATACGCAGTATTTT.

The rearrangement uses TRBV5-1 and TRBJ2-7, with a possible D match to TRBD2 (6 bases). V dropped 7 bases and J dropped 2 bases, with 16 bases sitting between them. Germline V gives CDR1 SGHRS, CDR2 YFSETQ. This CDR3 has 14 residues. CDR3 DNA sequence: TGCGCCAGCTCGGTAAGCGGGTACCCCTACGAGCAGTACTTC. Translating gives CASSVSGYPYEQYF.